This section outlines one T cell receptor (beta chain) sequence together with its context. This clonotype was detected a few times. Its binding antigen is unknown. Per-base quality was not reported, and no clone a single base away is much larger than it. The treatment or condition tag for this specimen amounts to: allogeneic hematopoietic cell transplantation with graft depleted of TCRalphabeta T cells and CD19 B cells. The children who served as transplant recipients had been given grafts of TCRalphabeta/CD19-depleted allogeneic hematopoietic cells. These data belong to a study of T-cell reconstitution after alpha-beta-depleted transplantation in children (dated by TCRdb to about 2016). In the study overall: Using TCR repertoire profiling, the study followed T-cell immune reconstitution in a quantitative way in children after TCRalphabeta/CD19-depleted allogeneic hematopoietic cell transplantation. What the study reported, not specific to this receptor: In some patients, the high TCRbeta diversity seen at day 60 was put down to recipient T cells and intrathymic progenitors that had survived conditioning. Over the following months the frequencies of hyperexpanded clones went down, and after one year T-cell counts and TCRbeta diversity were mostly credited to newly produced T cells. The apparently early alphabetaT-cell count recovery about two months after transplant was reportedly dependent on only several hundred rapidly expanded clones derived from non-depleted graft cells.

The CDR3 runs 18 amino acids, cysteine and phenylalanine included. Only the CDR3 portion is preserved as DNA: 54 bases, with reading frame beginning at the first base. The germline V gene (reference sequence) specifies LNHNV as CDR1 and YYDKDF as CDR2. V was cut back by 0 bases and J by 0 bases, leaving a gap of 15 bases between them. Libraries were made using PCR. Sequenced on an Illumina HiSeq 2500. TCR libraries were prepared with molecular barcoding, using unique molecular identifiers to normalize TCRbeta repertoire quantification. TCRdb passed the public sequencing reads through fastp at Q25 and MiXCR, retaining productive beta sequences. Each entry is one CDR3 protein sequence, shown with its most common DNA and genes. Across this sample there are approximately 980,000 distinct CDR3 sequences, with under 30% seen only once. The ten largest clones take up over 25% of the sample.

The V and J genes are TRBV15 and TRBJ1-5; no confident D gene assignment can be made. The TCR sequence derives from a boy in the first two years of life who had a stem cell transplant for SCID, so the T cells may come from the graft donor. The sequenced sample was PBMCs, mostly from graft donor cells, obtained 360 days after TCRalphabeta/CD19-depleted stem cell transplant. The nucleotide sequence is TGTGCCACCAGCAGAGATCGTGGGCCGGGGAATAGCAATCAGCCCCAGCATTTT. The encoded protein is CATSRDRGPGNSNQPQHF.